This T cell receptor beta chain originates from a study of identical twins. The ends lost 3 bases at V and 7 bases at J; junction bases unmatched: 7. This CDR3 is built from 14 residues. TCRdb ran MiXCR on the 5' RACE reads and lists one entry per CDR3 protein. This table has approximately 700,000 distinct CDR3 sequences, 18% appearing once. The data were also submitted as part of a second study, on T cells expressing NK-cell markers.

The V gene is TRBV12-3 or TRBV12-4, the J gene TRBJ2-5, with TRBD2 identical over 8 bases. This receptor was taken from a woman aged 18 to 35 in good health. What was sequenced was PBMCs. The CDR3 spells CASSLDGGAGTQYF. Here the CDR3 DNA reads TGTGCCAGCAGTTTGGACGGGGGGGCAGGGACCCAGTACTTC.